The rows below give T cell receptor beta chains drawn from one sample of a study of T cell changes during pregnancy in multiple sclerosis. The data were produced by immunoSEQ multiplex PCR, yet TCRdb's version contains in-frame clones alone and is incomplete. The sample contains some 100,000 clones, about 94% of which appear only once. This specimen consisted of peripheral blood, obtained before pregnancy. These receptors were collected from a female donor with multiple sclerosis, enrolled in a pregnancy study. CDR3s leave out the opening cysteine and the closing phenylalanine or tryptophan. Fields, in order: clone size, J gene, V gene, CDR3 protein. Not all rows give a size; the values are once, few, many and, for expanded clones, a class.

clone_size: .; j_call: TRBJ2-7; v_call: TRBV19; cdr3_aa: ASRKRLAGDHEQY
clone_size: .; j_call: TRBJ2-7; v_call: TRBV7-2; cdr3_aa: ASSTGAGGIYEQY
clone_size: .; j_call: TRBJ2-5; v_call: TRBV5-1; cdr3_aa: ASRQTGPQETQY
clone_size: .; j_call: TRBJ1-2; v_call: TRBV11-2; cdr3_aa: ASSLGTPNYGYT
clone_size: .; j_call: TRBJ1-1; v_call: TRBV18; cdr3_aa: ASSPLPPKMNTEAF
clone_size: few; j_call: TRBJ2-2; v_call: TRBV6-5; cdr3_aa: ASQNTGELF
clone_size: .; j_call: TRBJ1-4; v_call: TRBV6-1; cdr3_aa: ASSEAGTGITNEKLF
clone_size: .; j_call: TRBJ2-7; v_call: TRBV4-2; cdr3_aa: ASSQEGPGGSSYEQY
clone_size: .; j_call: TRBJ1-2; v_call: TRBV30; cdr3_aa: AWTTGGDGYT
clone_size: few; j_call: TRBJ1-2; v_call: TRBV9; cdr3_aa: ASKTGDGYT
clone_size: .; j_call: TRBJ1-3; v_call: TRBV10-3; cdr3_aa: AISESNSHSSGNTIY
clone_size: .; j_call: TRBJ1-1; v_call: TRBV19; cdr3_aa: ASRQGQSNTEAF
clone_size: .; j_call: TRBJ2-1; v_call: TRBV9; cdr3_aa: ASSVWDNQQF
clone_size: .; j_call: TRBJ2-7; v_call: TRBV27; cdr3_aa: ASSDPRGAGRYEQY
clone_size: .; j_call: TRBJ2-1; v_call: TRBV27; cdr3_aa: ASSWSGDNEQF
clone_size: .; j_call: TRBJ2-1; v_call: TRBV30; cdr3_aa: AWSVGTGDEQF
clone_size: .; j_call: TRBJ1-5; v_call: TRBV19; cdr3_aa: ASSIDRGTGGLQPQH